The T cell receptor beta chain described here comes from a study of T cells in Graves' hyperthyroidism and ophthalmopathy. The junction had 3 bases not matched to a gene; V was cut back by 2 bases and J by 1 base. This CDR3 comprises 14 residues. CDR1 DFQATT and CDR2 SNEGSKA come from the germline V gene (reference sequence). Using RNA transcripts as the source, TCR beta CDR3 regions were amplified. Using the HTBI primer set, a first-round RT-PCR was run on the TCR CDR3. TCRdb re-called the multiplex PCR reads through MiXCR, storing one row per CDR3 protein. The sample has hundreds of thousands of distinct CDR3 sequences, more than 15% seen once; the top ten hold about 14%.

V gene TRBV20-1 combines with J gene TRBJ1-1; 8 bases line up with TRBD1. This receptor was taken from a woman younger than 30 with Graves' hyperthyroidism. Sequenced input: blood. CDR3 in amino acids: CSARWTGSNTEAFF. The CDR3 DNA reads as TGCAGTGCTAGATGGACAGGGTCGAACACTGAAGCTTTCTTT.